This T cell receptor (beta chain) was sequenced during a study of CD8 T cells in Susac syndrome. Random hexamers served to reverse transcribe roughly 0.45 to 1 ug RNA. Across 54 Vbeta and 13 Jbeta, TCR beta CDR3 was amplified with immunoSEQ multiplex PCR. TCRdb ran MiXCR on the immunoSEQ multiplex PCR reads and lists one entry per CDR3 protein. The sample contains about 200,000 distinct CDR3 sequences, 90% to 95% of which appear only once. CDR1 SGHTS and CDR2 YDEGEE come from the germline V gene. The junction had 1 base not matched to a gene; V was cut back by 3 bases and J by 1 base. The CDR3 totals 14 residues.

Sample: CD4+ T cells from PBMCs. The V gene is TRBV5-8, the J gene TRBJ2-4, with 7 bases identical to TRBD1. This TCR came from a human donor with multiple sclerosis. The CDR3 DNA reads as TGTGCCAGCAGCTCGACAGGGGCCAAAAACATTCAGTACTTC. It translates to CASSSTGAKNIQYF.